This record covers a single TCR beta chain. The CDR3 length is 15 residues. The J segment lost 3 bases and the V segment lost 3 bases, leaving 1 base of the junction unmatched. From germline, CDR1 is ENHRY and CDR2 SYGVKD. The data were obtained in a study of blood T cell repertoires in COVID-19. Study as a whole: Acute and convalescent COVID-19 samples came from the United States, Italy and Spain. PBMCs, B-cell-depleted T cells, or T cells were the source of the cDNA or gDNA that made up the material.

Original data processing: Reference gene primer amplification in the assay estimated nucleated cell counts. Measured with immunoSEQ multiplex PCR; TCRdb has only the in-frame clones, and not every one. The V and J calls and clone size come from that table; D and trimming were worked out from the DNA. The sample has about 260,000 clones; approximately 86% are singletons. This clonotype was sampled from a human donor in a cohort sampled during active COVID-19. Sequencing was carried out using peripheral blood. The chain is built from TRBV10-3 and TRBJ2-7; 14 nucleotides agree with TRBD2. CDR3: CAISEGTSGSYEQYF. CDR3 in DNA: TGTGCCATCAGTGAAGGGACTAGCGGGAGCTACGAGCAGTACTTC.